The 5 T cell receptor beta chains listed next were all sequenced from one sample in a study of cytomegalovirus exposure and HLA in healthy donors. PCR employed 60 Vbeta and 13 Jbeta primers. Only in-frame clones appear in the TCRdb table, and some are missing; sequencing was by immunoSEQ multiplex PCR. The table lists 60,000 to 80,000 clones. Sequencing used PBMCs. The receptors come from a middle-aged man in good health and CMV-seronegative.

The V call is TRBV5-1, the J call TRBJ2-1; D gene uncertain. The CDR3 runs to 14 residues. Deletions cut 0 bases from V and 4 bases from J, with 8 bases between. The germline V gene has CDR1 SGHRS and CDR2 YFSETQ. CDR3 DNA sequence: TGCGCCAGCAGCTTGGACCACCAGTACAATGAGCAGTTCTTC. It is translated as CASSLDHQYNEQFF.

V is TRBV18 and J is TRBJ2-7; 7 bases fit TRBD1. With 3 bases clipped from V and 7 bases from J, the junction kept 18 bases outside the gene matches. Germline V gives CDR1 KGHSH, CDR2 LQKENI. The CDR3 loop spans 17 amino acids. CDR3 sequence reads: CASSPLPGTETLGEQYF. The CDR3 coding sequence is TGTGCCAGCTCACCCCTACCTGGGACAGAAACCCTCGGGGAGCAGTACTTC.

The gene calls are TRBV4-3 and TRBJ2-3, with 7 bases aligning to TRBD2. The CDR3 runs 17 residues. Unmatched junction bases numbered 7, after V lost 0 bases and J lost 1 base. Germline V gene data show CDR1 as LGHNA and CDR2 as YSLEER. The CDR3 coding sequence is TGCGCCAGCAGCCAAGAACTGGGGGGGAGTGGCACAGATACGCAGTATTTT. Translating it yields CASSQELGGSGTDTQYF.

The chain joins TRBV4-2 to TRBJ2-5; TRBD2 might be the D (7 bases). CDR1 is LGHNA, CDR2 YNFKEQ, per germline. This CDR3 is built from 17 residues. Trimming left V 3 bases short and J 9 bases short, with 26 bases between. Here the CDR3 DNA reads TGTGCCAGCAGCCAGGTCATCATTCAGGGAGGGGGGGATCCCCAGTACTTC. It is translated as CASSQVIIQGGGDPQYF.

DNA for the CDR3: TGTGCCAGCAGCCCGGGCAGGACAGGGGGCAAGAATGAGCAGTTCTTC. Protein sequence: CASSPGRTGGKNEQFF. The V and J genes are TRBV7-9 and TRBJ2-1, with TRBD1 matching over 11 bases. This CDR3 spans 16 amino acids. From germline, CDR1 is SEHNR and CDR2 FQNEAQ (reference sequence). The V and J ends lost 5 bases and 7 bases, in that order; junction bases with no gene match: 10.